This T cell receptor (beta chain) is from a study of CD8 T cells in Susac syndrome. After extraction with the RNeasy kit, about 0.5 to 1 ug of the RNA was reverse transcribed using random hexamers. TCRdb used MiXCR to reprocess the immunoSEQ multiplex PCR reads, holding one entry per CDR3 protein. Here the sample spans some 250,000 distinct CDR3 sequences, almost 97% being singletons. CDR1 and CDR2 (germline): ENHRY, SYGVKD. CDR3 size: 12 residues. Trimming stripped 7 bases from V and 8 bases from J, with 14 bases between. The gene calls are TRBV10-3 and TRBJ1-2; D unresolved. The source of this sequence is a human donor with Susac syndrome. Sequencing used CD4+ T cells from PBMCs. The CDR3, as DNA: TGTGCCATCACCGACGGGGAGAAGGGCTACACCTTC. This codes for CAITDGEKGYTF.